A selection of T cell receptor beta chains follows, all from one sample in a study of T-cell memory formation after mild COVID-19. TCRdb analysed the 5' RACE reads with MiXCR anew, one entry per CDR3 protein. The profile covers 350,000 to 400,000 distinct CDR3 sequences, with around 21% appearing a single time and around 12% taken by the ten largest. Sequencing was done on a sample of PBMCs or a T cell subset sorted from them (not recorded which). Receptors originate from an adult woman who had mild COVID-19 (a few samples of this study predate the infection). Cell type and time point are not known. The CDR3 runs from the conserved cysteine through the conserved F or W.

cdr3_aa,v_call
CASSQGFRSEDNEQFF,TRBV4-3
CASRDYEANVLTF,TRBV14
CASSYSKTDNTEAFF,TRBV6-6
CASSPTTGWEQFF,TRBV12-3/TRBV12-4
CASSPPAATETQYF,TRBV5-7
CASSLWRLAGGIAYNEQFF,TRBV27
CASSLIGPGGEKLFF,TRBV7-8
CASSQAQGGEATEAFF,TRBV4-1
CASSLAGGGRAIETQYF,TRBV7-2
CASSQVSAYGYTF,TRBV14
CASSESLGLGSAEYEQYF,TRBV28
CSARDLAEYNEQFF,TRBV20-1